Included here is one T cell receptor (beta chain) sequence, with context. Under the authors' procedure: Amplified reference gene primers provided the basis for estimating nucleated cell counts. Some clones are missing from TCRdb's copy, which holds only in-frame ones; the method was immunoSEQ multiplex PCR. The V and J calls and clone size come from that table; D and trimming were worked out from the DNA. The sample consists of under 300,000 clones, just under 85% of them appearing once. The sample comes from a study of blood T cell repertoires in COVID-19. Study as a whole: From T cells, B-cell-depleted T cells, or PBMCs came the material, which was cDNA or gDNA.

The sequencing sample was made of peripheral blood. The clonotype originates from a woman older than 75 with acute or convalescent COVID-19.

The CDR3 spells CASSRTFRTENEKLFF. CDR3 DNA: TGTGCCAGCAGTAGGACCTTCCGGACAGAGAATGAAAAACTGTTTTTT. J is TRBJ1-4 and V is TRBV2; D may be TRBD1 (6 bases). This CDR3 region has 16 residues. Germline loops: CDR1 SNHLY, CDR2 FYNNEI. The V end lost 5 bases, the J end lost 5 bases, and 18 bases lay between the germline ends. Variable domain in full (rest from reference TRBV2 and TRBJ1-4): EPEVTQTPSHQVTQMGQEVILRCVPISNHLYFYWYRQILGQKVEFLVSFYNNEISEKSEIFDDQFSVERPDGSNFTLKIRSTKLEDSAMYFCASSRTFRTENEKLFFGSGTQLSVL.